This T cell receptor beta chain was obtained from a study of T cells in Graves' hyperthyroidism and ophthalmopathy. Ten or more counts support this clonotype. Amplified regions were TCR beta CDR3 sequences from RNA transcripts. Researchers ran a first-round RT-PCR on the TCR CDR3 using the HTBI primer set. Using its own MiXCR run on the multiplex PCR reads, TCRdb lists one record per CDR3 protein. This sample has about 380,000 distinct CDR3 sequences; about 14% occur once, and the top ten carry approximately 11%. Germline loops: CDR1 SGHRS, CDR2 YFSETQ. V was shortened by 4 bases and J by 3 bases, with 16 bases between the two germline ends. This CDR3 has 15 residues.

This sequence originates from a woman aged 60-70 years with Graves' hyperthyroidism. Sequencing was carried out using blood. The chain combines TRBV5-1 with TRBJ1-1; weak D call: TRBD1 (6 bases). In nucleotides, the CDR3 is TGCGCCAGCAGCCAAGGGGGGATGCTGGACACTGAAGCTTTCTTT. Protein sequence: CASSQGGMLDTEAFF.